This entry is about one TCR beta chain. Its target is unknown. Investigators performed immunoSEQ version v3.0 at survey level. Libraries were prepared by immunoSEQ multiplex PCR; TCRdb keeps only in-frame clonotypes and omits some of them. Of about 31,000 clones detected, approximately 90% appear once; the ten largest clones hold around 7.8%. The data are from a study of long-term antiretroviral therapy in people with HIV. Study-wide results and limits: The data indicate that diversity increased after ART but remained below transplant donor controls.

This TCR was recovered from a man in his fifties with HIV. The sample in question was unsorted PBMCs, obtained around 5 years before starting antiretroviral therapy.

CDR3 nucleotides: TGTGCCAGCAGCTCAGGGCGTGGAAACACCATATATTTT. Translation gives CASSSGRGNTIYF. The rearrangement uses TRBV7-6 and TRBJ1-3; perhaps TRBD1 as D (5 bases). Trimming took 4 bases from V and 3 from J, leaving 7 bases between them. This CDR3 contains 13 residues. Germline V gene lookup returns CDR1 SGHVS and CDR2 FNYEAQ.